This T cell receptor beta chain was documented in a study of blood T cell repertoires in COVID-19. Study overall: PBMCs, B-cell-depleted T cells, or T cells provided the cDNA or gDNA that made up the material.

TCRdb's copy holds only in-frame clones and misses some; the assay was immunoSEQ multiplex PCR. The sample records 150,000 to 200,000 clones, over 80% being singletons. Germline CDR1 LGHDT, CDR2 YNNKEL (reference sequence). V lost 4 bases and J lost 0, with 13 bases in between. CDR3 length equals 16 residues. Patients from Seattle were sampled longitudinally, starting during active infection. This TCR came from a woman aged 70-85 years with COVID-19, enrolled during active disease. Sequenced input: peripheral blood. The chain carries TRBV3-1 (or the pseudogene TRBV3-2) and TRBJ1-3; D call uncertain. The CDR3 here is CASSRVGSSSGNTIYF. The CDR3 DNA is TGTGCCAGCAGCCGCGTTGGGAGTAGCTCTGGAAACACCATATATTTT.